The 2 T cell receptor beta chains given below trace back to one sample, sequenced in a study of blood T cell repertoires in COVID-19 (dated by TCRdb to about 2020). Receptor libraries were prepared by the immunoSEQ multiplex PCR assay. Entries here come from immuneACCESS through TCRdb and include only in-frame sequences with V and J called. Some clones fail to appear in such tables; in the studies checked, an unresolved V gene covers under half of the shortfall, and the cause of the remainder is unknown. The table for this sample lists roughly 250,000 clones; approximately 84% of them were counted only once. About 3.5% of the sample goes to the ten largest clones. Sequencing used PBMCs or T cells enriched from blood (not recorded which). Receptor source: a woman between 40 and 55 years old with acute COVID-19.

This chain connects TRBV2 to TRBJ2-1; 7 nucleotides agree with TRBD2. This CDR3 is 14 amino acids long. V dropped 7 bases and J dropped 6; count of bases not matched to a gene: 9. Germline CDR1 SNHLY, CDR2 FYNNEI. CDR3: CASTAGVVGNEQFF. The CDR3 coding sequence is TGTGCCAGCACTGCGGGAGTAGTGGGCAATGAGCAGTTCTTC.

This chain joins TRBV5-5 and TRBJ2-3, with D possibly matching TRBD1 (5 bases). The length of the CDR3 is 14 residues. Deletions cut 3 bases from V and 1 base from J, with 9 bases between. The germline CDR1 and CDR2 sequences are SGHKS and YYEKEE (reference sequence). Written as DNA, the CDR3 is TGTGCCAGCAGCTCGTTGACAGGCACAGATACGCAGTATTTT. Residues: CASSSLTGTDTQYF. Full variable domain (remainder filled in from reference TRBV5-5 and TRBJ2-3): DAGVTQSPTHLIKTRGQQVTLRCSPISGHKSVSWYQQVLGQGPQFIFQYYEKEERGRGNFPDRFSARQFPNYSSELNVNALLLGDSALYLCASSSLTGTDTQYFGPGTRLTVL.